The rows below give T cell receptor beta chains drawn from one sample of a study of control samples from healthy donors and cancer patients. Assay: immunoSEQ multiplex PCR; the TCRdb copy retains only in-frame clones and omits some. The sample lists about 130,000 clones; around 92% were seen once. Sequencing input: blood. All receptors come from a woman in her fifties or sixties in good health. Each CDR3 is given with its conserved first and last residue. A D gene is named only where the DNA matches it firmly. Only some rows state a clone size, as once, few, many or a class for expanded clones.

TRBD1 | TRBJ1-2 | TRBV5-1 | NA | TGCGCCAGCAGCTTTTCCGGGACAGGGAATGGCTACACCTTC | CASSFSGTGNGYTF
TRBD2 | TRBJ2-1 | TRBV11-2 | NA | TGTGCCAGCAGCCCACCTAGCGGGCTCTACAATGAGCAGTTCTTC | CASSPPSGLYNEQFF
NA | TRBJ2-7 | TRBV2 | NA | TGTGCCAGCAGCATACTTAGGGGATACTACGAGCAGTACTTC | CASSILRGYYEQYF
NA | TRBJ1-2 | TRBV14 | once | TGTGCCAGCAGCTTCCGAGGGGGGCTAGGGGACTATGGCTACACCTTC | CASSFRGGLGDYGYTF
TRBD1 | TRBJ1-5 | TRBV3-1/TRBV3-2 | once | TGTGCCAGCAGCCCCGGGGGGACAGGGGTTGGCAATCAGCCCCAGCATTTT | CASSPGGTGVGNQPQHF
NA | TRBJ1-5 | TRBV2 | NA | TGTGCCAGCAGTGTGGGGTCCGGGGGCAATCAGCCCCAGCATTTT | CASSVGSGGNQPQHF
NA | TRBJ1-2 | TRBV5-6 | NA | TGTGCCAGCAGCGATGGGGTCAGGGCCGCCTATGGCTACACCTTC | CASSDGVRAAYGYTF
TRBD1 | TRBJ1-4 | TRBV27 | NA | TGTGCCAGCAGTGGGCAGGGGGCTGGTGAAAAACTGTTTTTT | CASSGQGAGEKLFF
NA | TRBJ1-3 | TRBV24-1 | NA | TGTGCCACCAAAATGGGACGGGGAAACACCATATATTTT | CATKMGRGNTIYF
TRBD2 | TRBJ2-2 | TRBV19 | NA | TGTGCCAGTAGTGCCTCACGGACTAGGGGGGAGCTGTTTTTT | CASSASRTRGELFF
NA | TRBJ2-5 | TRBV28 | NA | TGTGCCAGCAGTTTAGTCGCTGAGACCCAGTACTTC | CASSLVAETQYF
TRBD2 | TRBJ2-1 | TRBV10-3 | once | TGTGCCATCAGTGACTTTGGAGGCGGGACTAGCGACGGAGCTGAGCAGTTCTTC | CAISDFGGGTSDGAEQFF
NA | TRBJ1-2 | TRBV5-6 | NA | TGTGCCAGCAGCTTTTTACAGGGTGAGGGCTACACCTTC | CASSFLQGEGYTF
TRBD1 | TRBJ1-2 | TRBV29-1 | NA | TGCAGCGTTCCCGGGACAGGGGGTGGCTACACCTTC | CSVPGTGGGYTF
TRBD1 | TRBJ2-1 | TRBV5-8 | NA | TGTGCCAGCAGCTTGTTTCAGGGGACAGGGGAGTTCTTC | CASSLFQGTGEFF
NA | TRBJ1-4 | TRBV28 | NA | TGTGCCAGCAGTTTCGGGGGTAGGGCTAATGAAAAACTGTTTTTT | CASSFGGRANEKLFF
NA | TRBJ2-2 | TRBV5-1 | NA | TGCGCCAGCAGCTTAGAACAAACCACCGGGGAGCTGTTTTTT | CASSLEQTTGELFF
NA | TRBJ1-6 | TRBV6-1 | NA | TGTGCCAGCAGTGAAGTCCTAGGGGTTCGGTCACCCCTCCACTTT | CASSEVLGVRSPLHF
TRBD1 | TRBJ1-2 | TRBV28 | few | TGTGCCAGCACCACTAACAGGGGGGGGGACTATGGCTACACCTTC | CASTTNRGGDYGYTF
NA | TRBJ2-1 | TRBV3-1/TRBV3-2 | NA | TGTGCCAGCAGCCGTCTTTTGGCGGGTGAGCAGTTCTTC | CASSRLLAGEQFF
NA | TRBJ2-6 | TRBV5-4 | once | TGTGCCAGCAGCTTGATAGGAGACTCTGGGGCCAACGTCCTGACTTTC | CASSLIGDSGANVLTF
NA | TRBJ2-7 | TRBV23-1 | NA | TGCGCCAGCAGTCAATATGGCACCCGCTACGAGCAGTACTTC | CASSQYGTRYEQYF
NA | TRBJ2-5 | TRBV7-8 | NA | TGTGCCAGCAGCTTTCGAGAGACCCAGTACTTC | CASSFRETQYF
TRBD2 | TRBJ2-5 | TRBV29-1 | NA | TGCAGCGTTAACACGGGGGGAGCAGAGACCCAGTACTTC | CSVNTGGAETQYF